The next 15 T cell receptor beta chains were all read from a single sample in a study of T-cell memory formation after mild COVID-19. Each CDR3 protein gets one entry after TCRdb re-called the 5' RACE reads with MiXCR. The top ten clones hold 22% of a sample with roughly 310,000 distinct CDR3 sequences, about 15% of them seen once. The material sequenced was PBMCs or a T cell subset sorted from them (not recorded which). The receptors originated from a young man who had mild COVID-19 (a few samples of this study predate the infection). Cell type and time point are not known.

This clonotype has a handful of counts. The rearrangement links TRBV5-1 to TRBJ2-7, with TRBD1 identical over 9 bases. CDR1 is SGHRS, CDR2 YFSETQ, per germline. CDR3 length: 14 residues. The V segment lost 4 bases and the J segment 6 bases; nucleotides outside the gene matches: 8. The CDR3 sequence is CASSIGTGRGEQYV. The DNA of the CDR3 is TGCGCCAGCAGCATAGGGACAGGGCGTGGCGAGCAGTACGTC.

The chain recombines TRBV9 with TRBJ2-1; weak D call: TRBD1 (6 bases). Deletions cut 0 bases from V and 9 bases from J, with 10 bases between. Germline V gene sequence: CDR1 SGDLS, CDR2 YYNGEE. There are 13 residues in the CDR3. The CDR3 coding sequence is TGTGCCAGCAGCGTAGGTGGGGGCAGTGAGCAGTTCTTC. As protein: CASSVGGGSEQFF.

This clonotype has just a few counts. The chain has TRBV6-2 or TRBV6-3 and TRBJ2-7; the D gene is possibly TRBD2 (6 bases). The CDR3 length is 15 residues. Germline V CDR1 and CDR2: MNHEY, SVGEGT. Trimming removed 7 bases at V and 0 bases at J, with 16 bases between. The CDR3: CASTPGWGVSYEQYV. CDR3 nucleotide sequence: TGTGCCAGCACTCCCGGGTGGGGGGTCTCCTACGAGCAGTACGTC.

The J gene is TRBJ2-3, the V gene TRBV5-1; 12 bases line up with TRBD2. The CDR3 consists of 16 residues. The ends lost 4 bases at V and 0 bases at J; junction bases unmatched: 3. From germline, CDR1 is SGHRS and CDR2 YFSETQ. The CDR3 spells CASSPLAGGSTDTQYF. In nucleotides, the CDR3 is TGCGCCAGCAGCCCTCTAGCGGGGGGGAGCACAGATACGCAGTATTTT.

This clonotype was detected a few times. V is TRBV30 and J is TRBJ2-7; TRBD1 or TRBD2 may be the D gene (5 bases each). The CDR3 sequence is 13 residues long. The V gene lost 2 bases and the J gene lost 2 bases, with 10 bases spanning the gap. CDR1 GTSNPN and CDR2 SVGIG come from the germline V gene (reference sequence). The CDR3 loop is CAWSPGATYEQYF. The CDR3 DNA sequence: TGTGCCTGGAGTCCCGGGGCGACCTACGAGCAGTACTTC.

The table lists this clonotype with many counts. V and J are TRBV4-2 and TRBJ2-3, with D perhaps matching TRBD2 (6 bases). CDR3 size: 15 residues. The V end lost 0 bases, the J end lost 6 bases, and 13 bases lay between the germline ends. From germline, CDR1 is LGHNA and CDR2 YNFKEQ. The chain's CDR3 is CASSQDRRAEDTQYF. The CDR3 region has the DNA TGTGCCAGCAGCCAAGATCGGAGGGCCGAGGATACGCAGTATTTT.

At least ten counts were recorded for this clonotype. The DNA for the CDR3 is TGTGCCTGGAGGTCCGACAGCCTGGTGCAGTACTTC. Residues: CAWRSDSLVQYF. J is TRBJ2-7 and V is TRBV30; TRBD1 might be the D (5 bases). The germline V gene has CDR1 GTSNPN and CDR2 SVGIG (reference sequence). Trimming left V 3 bases short and J 9 bases short, with 15 bases between. The CDR3 consists of 12 residues. The full variable domain, completed using reference TRBV30 and TRBJ2-7, is SQTIHQWPATLVQPVGSPLSLECTVEGTSNPNLYWYRQAAGRGLQLLFYSVGIGQISSEVPQNLSASRPQDRQFILSSKKLLLSDSGFYLCAWRSDSLVQYFGPGTRLTVT.

This clonotype has more than one count but fewer than ten. The chain joins TRBV7-9 to TRBJ1-5, with D perhaps TRBD1 (5 bases). The CDR3 is made up of 15 amino acids. Deletions cut 5 bases from V and 6 bases from J, with 17 bases between. Per the germline V gene, CDR1 is SEHNR and CDR2 is FQNEAQ (reference sequence). For the CDR3, the DNA is TGTGCCAGCAGCGCTACAGGCGGCCTAGGTCAGCCCCAGCATTTT. Its translation: CASSATGGLGQPQHF.

The chain uses TRBV4-2 and TRBJ2-1; either TRBD1 or TRBD2 may fit D (5 bases each). The CDR3 runs to 16 residues. CDR1 and CDR2 (germline): LGHNA, YNFKEQ. Trimming removed 4 bases from V and 8 bases from J, with 21 bases in between. The CDR3 coding sequence is TGTGCCAGCAGCCTTAACAGATACGGACGGGGCGATGAGCAGTTCTTC. Its protein product is CASSLNRYGRGDEQFF.

The rearrangement joins TRBV6-5 to TRBJ2-7; 7 bases agree with TRBD2. V lost 4 bases, J lost 1 base, and 4 bases stayed unmatched. CDR1 and CDR2 (germline): MNHEY, SVGAGI. CDR3 length: 14 residues. CDR3 bases: TGTGCCAGCAGTTCGGCGGGAGCATCCTACGAGCAGTACTTC. Amino acid sequence: CASSSAGASYEQYF.

This chain uses TRBV3-1 with TRBJ1-5; D uncertain. Germline-derived CDR1 and CDR2 are LGHDT and YNNKEL (reference sequence). Trimming left V 0 bases short and J 2 bases short, with 11 bases between. The CDR3 consists of 16 residues. DNA of the CDR3: TGTGCCAGCAGCCAAGAAGCGGGTGGGGGCAATCAGCCCCAGCATTTT. This sequence encodes CASSQEAGGGNQPQHF.

Points on this clonotype: The conserved final phenylalanine or tryptophan is absent from the CDR3, which likely points to a read error. The chain recombines TRBV4-1 with TRBJ1-4, with D unresolved. Germline CDR1 reads MGHRA; CDR2 reads YSYEKL. Trimming removed 2 bases from V and 0 bases from J, with 16 bases in between. This CDR3 has 18 residues. The CDR3 region is CASSQRIIGEATNEKLFL. Written as DNA, the CDR3 is TGCGCCAGCAGCCAACGGATTATCGGGGAAGCAACTAATGAAAAACTGTTTCTT.

This clonotype showed up many times. The chain employs TRBV11-2 and TRBJ2-4, with 7 nucleotides matching TRBD1. The length of the CDR3 is 16 residues. Germline V gene lookup returns CDR1 SGHAT and CDR2 FQNNGV. The trim removed 5 bases at V and 4 bases at J, leaving 11 bases unmatched. DNA of the CDR3: TGTGCCAGCAGCCCCACACCCGGGACAGCAAAAAACATTCAGTACTTC. Amino acid sequence: CASSPTPGTAKNIQYF.

The chain employs TRBV7-9 and TRBJ2-1; no clear D gene. This CDR3 is 15 amino acids long. Germline values: CDR1 SEHNR, CDR2 FQNEAQ (reference sequence). Trimming cost V 1 base and J 2 bases, with 9 bases left between them. CDR3 amino acids: CASSLDGATYNEQFF. In nucleotides, the CDR3 is TGTGCCAGCAGCTTAGATGGTGCGACCTACAATGAGCAGTTCTTC.

This clonotype occurred a few times. A junction boundary mismatches the germline segment, possibly from a read error. This chain joins TRBV13 and TRBJ2-1; 10 bases match TRBD2. The CDR3 is 13 residues long. Germline CDR1 and CDR2: PRHDT and FYEKMQ (reference sequence). The CDR3, as DNA: TGTGCCAGCAGCATAGGACTAGCGGCTGAGCAGTTCTTC. This encodes CASSIGLAAEQFF.